Below, one T cell receptor beta chain is given with its context. The data were obtained in a study of blood T cell repertoires in COVID-19. Some clones are missing from TCRdb's copy, which holds only in-frame ones; the method was immunoSEQ multiplex PCR. This table has more than 85,000 clones, roughly 87% appearing once. The V gene's germline CDR1 is MDHEN and CDR2 SYDVKM. The CDR3 covers 14 residues. J lost 2 bases, V lost 5 bases, and 5 bases had no gene match. This clonotype was sampled from a man aged 70 or older with acute or convalescent COVID-19. The source material was peripheral blood. The chain joins TRBV28 to TRBJ2-5; 7 nucleotides align to TRBD1. This chain's CDR3 is CASSQGTDQETQYF. DNA of the CDR3: TGTGCCAGCAGTCAGGGGACAGATCAAGAGACCCAGTACTTC.